This T cell receptor beta chain emerged from a study of blood T cells in healthy people across ages. For every donor, a draw yielded around 9.4 milliliters of peripheral blood. The amount of total RNA extracted per sample was at least 5.5 micrograms. Using a J-beta primer mix together with a sample-barcoded 5' primer, a second PCR was run for roughly 6 to 12 cycles. Template switching added a 12-random-nucleotide identifier to every cDNA molecule. Sequencing recovered at least 2.5 million CDR3-containing paired-end reads from each sample. TCRdb reprocessed the 5' RACE reads with MiXCR, giving one entry per CDR3 protein. The table includes hundreds of thousands of distinct CDR3 sequences, about 32% detected once. V lost 3 bases, J lost 1 base, and 16 bases lay in between. The germline V gene encodes CDR1 DFQATT and CDR2 SNEGSKA (reference sequence). The CDR3 consists of 15 residues.

This receptor was identified in a woman older than 75 in good health. The sequencing input was blood. This chain joins TRBV20-1 and TRBJ2-7, with a weak D call TRBD2 (5 bases). CDR3 residues: CSASPLRDPSYEQYF. The CDR3 coding sequence is TGCAGTGCTAGTCCGCTACGGGATCCTTCCTACGAGCAGTACTTC.